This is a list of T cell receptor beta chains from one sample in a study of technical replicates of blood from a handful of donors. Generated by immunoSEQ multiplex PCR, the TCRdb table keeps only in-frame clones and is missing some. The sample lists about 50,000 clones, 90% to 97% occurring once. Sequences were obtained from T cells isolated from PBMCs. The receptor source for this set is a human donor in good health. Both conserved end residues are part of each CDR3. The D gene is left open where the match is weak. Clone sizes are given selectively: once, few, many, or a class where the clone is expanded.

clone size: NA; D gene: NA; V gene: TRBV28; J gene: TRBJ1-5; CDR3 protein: CASSLIGETSGNQPQHF; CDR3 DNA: TGTGCCAGCAGTTTAATAGGTGAGACATCGGGCAATCAGCCCCAGCATTTT
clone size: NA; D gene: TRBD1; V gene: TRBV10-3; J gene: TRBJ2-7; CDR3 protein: CAITGSGTGDAEQYF; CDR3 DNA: TGTGCCATCACCGGTTCCGGGACAGGGGATGCCGAGCAGTACTTC
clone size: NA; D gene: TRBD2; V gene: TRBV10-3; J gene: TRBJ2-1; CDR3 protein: CAIRGLAPNEQFF; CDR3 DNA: TGTGCCATCAGAGGACTAGCCCCCAATGAGCAGTTCTTC
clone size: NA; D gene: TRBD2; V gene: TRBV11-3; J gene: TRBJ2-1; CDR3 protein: CASSFPASGSNEQFF; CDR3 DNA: TGTGCCAGCAGCTTCCCGGCTAGCGGGAGCAATGAGCAGTTCTTC
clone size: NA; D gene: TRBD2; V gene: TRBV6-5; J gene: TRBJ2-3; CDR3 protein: CASSPLAASTDTQYF; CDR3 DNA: TGTGCCAGCAGTCCTCTAGCGGCCAGCACAGATACGCAGTATTTT
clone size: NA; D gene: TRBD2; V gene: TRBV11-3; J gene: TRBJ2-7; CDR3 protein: CASRLAGGYYEQYF; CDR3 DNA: TGTGCCAGCCGCCTAGCGGGAGGTTACTACGAGCAGTACTTC
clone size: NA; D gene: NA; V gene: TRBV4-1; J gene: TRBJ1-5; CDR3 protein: CASSQEPGTSGNQPQHF; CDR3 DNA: TGCGCCAGCAGCCAAGAACCCGGGACATCGGGAAATCAGCCCCAGCATTTT
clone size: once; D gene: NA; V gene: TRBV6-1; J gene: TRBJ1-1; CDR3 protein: CASSESQGWNTEAFF; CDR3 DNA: TGTGCCAGCAGTGAATCCCAGGGGTGGAACACTGAAGCTTTCTTT
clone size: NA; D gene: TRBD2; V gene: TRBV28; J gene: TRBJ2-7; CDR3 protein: CASSLVRGTTIGEQYF; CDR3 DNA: TGTGCCAGCAGTTTAGTTCGGGGGACTACCATTGGCGAGCAGTACTTC
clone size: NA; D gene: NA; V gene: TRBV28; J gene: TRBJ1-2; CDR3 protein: CASGLNANYGYTF; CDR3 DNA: TGTGCCAGTGGACTTAATGCTAACTATGGCTACACCTTC
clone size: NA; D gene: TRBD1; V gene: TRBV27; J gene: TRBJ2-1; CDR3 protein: CASSPGTGSYNEQFF; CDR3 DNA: TGTGCCAGCAGTCCCGGGACAGGGTCCTACAATGAGCAGTTCTTC
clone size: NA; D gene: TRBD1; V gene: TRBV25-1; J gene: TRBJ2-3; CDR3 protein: CASSAGTGRHHTQYF; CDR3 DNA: TGTGCCAGCAGTGCCGGGACAGGCCGACATCATACGCAGTATTTT
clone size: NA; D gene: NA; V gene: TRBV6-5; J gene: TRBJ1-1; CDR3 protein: CASSYGGMNTEAFF; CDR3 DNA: TGTGCCAGCAGTTACGGAGGGATGAACACTGAAGCTTTCTTT
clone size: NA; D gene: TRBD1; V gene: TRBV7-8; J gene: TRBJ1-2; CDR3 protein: CASIPGTVLSGYTF; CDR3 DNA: TGTGCCAGCATCCCCGGGACAGTATTGAGTGGCTACACCTTC
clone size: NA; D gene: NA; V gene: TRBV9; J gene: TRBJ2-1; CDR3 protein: CASSPTEGSYNEQFF; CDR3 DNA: TGTGCCAGCAGCCCTACGGAGGGCTCCTACAATGAGCAGTTCTTC
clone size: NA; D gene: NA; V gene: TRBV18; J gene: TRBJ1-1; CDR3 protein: CASSPDSTSTEAFF; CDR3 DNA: TGTGCCAGCTCACCTGACAGTACGAGCACTGAAGCTTTCTTT
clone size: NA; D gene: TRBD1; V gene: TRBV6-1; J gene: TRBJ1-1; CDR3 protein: CASRRDRDAEAFF; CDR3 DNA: TGTGCCAGCAGGAGGGACAGGGATGCTGAAGCTTTCTTT
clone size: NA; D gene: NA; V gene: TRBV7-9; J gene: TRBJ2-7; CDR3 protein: CASSLISGQTYYEQYF; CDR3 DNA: TGTGCCAGCAGCTTAATAAGCGGACAGACCTACTACGAGCAGTACTTC
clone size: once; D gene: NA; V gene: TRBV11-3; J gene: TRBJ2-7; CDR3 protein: CASSLEARGAYEQYF; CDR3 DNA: TGTGCCAGCAGCTTAGAGGCCAGGGGGGCCTACGAGCAGTACTTC
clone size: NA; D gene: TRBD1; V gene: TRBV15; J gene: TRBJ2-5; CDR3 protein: CATSREGTGRLETQYF; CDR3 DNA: TGTGCCACCAGCAGAGAAGGGACAGGGCGTTTAGAGACCCAGTACTTC
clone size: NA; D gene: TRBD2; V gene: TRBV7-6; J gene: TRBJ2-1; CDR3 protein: CASSFREVQFF; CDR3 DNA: TGTGCCAGCAGCTTCCGGGAGGTGCAGTTCTTC
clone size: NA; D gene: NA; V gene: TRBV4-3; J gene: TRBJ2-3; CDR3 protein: CASSRGVASADTQYF; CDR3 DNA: TGCGCCAGCAGCCGAGGGGTAGCTAGCGCAGATACGCAGTATTTT
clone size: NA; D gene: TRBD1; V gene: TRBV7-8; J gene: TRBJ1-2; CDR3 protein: CASSLPRSGTGVGGYTF; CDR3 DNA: TGTGCCAGCAGCTTGCCTAGATCCGGGACAGGGGTTGGGGGCTACACCTTC
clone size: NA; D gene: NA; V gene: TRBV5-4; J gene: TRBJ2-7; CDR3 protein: CASSPGLENYEQYF; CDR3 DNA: TGTGCCAGCAGCCCCGGACTGGAGAACTACGAGCAGTACTTC
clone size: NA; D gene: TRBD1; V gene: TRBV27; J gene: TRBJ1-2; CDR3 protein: CASSPGLEGQGRRGTYGYTF; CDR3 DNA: TGTGCCAGCAGTCCGGGACTTGAGGGACAGGGACGGAGAGGAACCTATGGCTACACCTTC
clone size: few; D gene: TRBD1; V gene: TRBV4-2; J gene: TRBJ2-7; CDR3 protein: CASSLGQEIYEQYF; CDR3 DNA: TGTGCCAGCAGCCTTGGACAGGAGATCTACGAGCAGTACTTC
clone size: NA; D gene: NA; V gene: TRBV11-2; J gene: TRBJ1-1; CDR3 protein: CASSRAGVMAEAFF; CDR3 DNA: TGTGCCAGCAGCCGCGCAGGGGTCATGGCTGAAGCTTTCTTT
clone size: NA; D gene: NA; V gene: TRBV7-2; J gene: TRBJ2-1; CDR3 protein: CASSLAASPTYNEQFF; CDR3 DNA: TGTGCCAGCAGCTTAGCAGCTAGCCCCACCTACAATGAGCAGTTCTTC
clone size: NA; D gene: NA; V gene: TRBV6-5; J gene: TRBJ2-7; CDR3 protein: CASSYSEGYYEQYF; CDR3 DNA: TGTGCCAGCAGTTACTCGGAGGGGTACTACGAGCAGTACTTC
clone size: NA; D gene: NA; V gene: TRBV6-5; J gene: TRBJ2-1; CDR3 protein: CASTGGPSSYNEQFF; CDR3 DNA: TGTGCCAGCACTGGAGGGCCGAGCTCCTACAATGAGCAGTTCTTC
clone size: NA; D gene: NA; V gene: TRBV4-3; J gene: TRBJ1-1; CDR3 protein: CASSQDVLILSSSTEAFF; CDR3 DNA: TGCGCCAGCAGCCAAGATGTACTAATTCTCTCATCTAGCACTGAAGCTTTCTTT
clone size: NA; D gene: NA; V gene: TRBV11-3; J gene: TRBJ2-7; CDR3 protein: CASSLGASYEQYF; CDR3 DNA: TGTGCCAGCAGCTTAGGGGCCTCCTACGAGCAGTACTTC
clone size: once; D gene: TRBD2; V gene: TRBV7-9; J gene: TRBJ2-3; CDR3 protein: CASSLGLAETDTQYF; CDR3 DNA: TGTGCCAGCAGCTTGGGACTAGCGGAGACAGATACGCAGTATTTT
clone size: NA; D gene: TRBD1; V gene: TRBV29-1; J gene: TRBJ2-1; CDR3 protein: CSAGQGPTNEQFF; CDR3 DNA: TGCAGCGCCGGACAGGGGCCAACTAATGAGCAGTTCTTC
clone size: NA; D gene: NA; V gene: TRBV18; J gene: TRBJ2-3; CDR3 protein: CASSPGSFDTQYF; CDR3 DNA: TGTGCCAGCTCACCAGGGAGTTTTGATACGCAGTATTTT
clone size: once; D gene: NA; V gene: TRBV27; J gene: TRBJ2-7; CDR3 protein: CASSFKSWSYEQYF; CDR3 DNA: TGTGCCAGCAGTTTTAAGAGCTGGTCCTACGAGCAGTACTTC
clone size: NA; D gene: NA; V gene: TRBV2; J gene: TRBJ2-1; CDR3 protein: CASSDYQGIHNEQFF; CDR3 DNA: TGTGCCAGCAGTGATTACCAGGGGATTCACAATGAGCAGTTCTTC
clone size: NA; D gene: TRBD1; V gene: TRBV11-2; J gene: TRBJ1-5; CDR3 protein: CASSLRDSAYQPQHF; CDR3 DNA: TGTGCCAGCAGCTTACGGGACAGCGCCTATCAGCCCCAGCATTTT
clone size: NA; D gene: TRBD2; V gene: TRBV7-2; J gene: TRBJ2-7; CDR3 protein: CASSLGLAGYEQYF; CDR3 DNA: TGTGCCAGCAGCCTTGGACTAGCGGGCTACGAGCAGTACTTC
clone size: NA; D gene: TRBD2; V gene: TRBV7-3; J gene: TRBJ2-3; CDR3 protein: CASSLSGTSGSTDTQYF; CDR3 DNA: TGTGCCAGCAGCTTATCGGGGACTAGCGGGAGCACAGATACGCAGTATTTT
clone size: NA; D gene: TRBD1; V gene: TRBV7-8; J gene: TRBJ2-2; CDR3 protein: CASSSSGQGRTGELFF; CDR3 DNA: TGTGCCAGCAGCTCCTCAGGACAGGGTAGAACCGGGGAGCTGTTTTTT
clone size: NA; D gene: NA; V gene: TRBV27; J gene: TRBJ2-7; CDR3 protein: CASSLGQFYEQYF; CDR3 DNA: TGTGCCAGCAGTTTAGGACAGTTCTACGAGCAGTACTTC
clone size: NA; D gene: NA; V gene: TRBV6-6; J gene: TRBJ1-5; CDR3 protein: CASSSGGLEPQHF; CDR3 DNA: TGTGCCAGCAGTTCGGGGGGGCTTGAGCCCCAGCATTTT
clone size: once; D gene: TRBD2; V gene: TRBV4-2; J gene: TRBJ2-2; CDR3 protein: CASSQDITSAYSGELFF; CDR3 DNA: TGTGCCAGCAGCCAAGATATCACTAGCGCTTATTCCGGGGAGCTGTTTTTT
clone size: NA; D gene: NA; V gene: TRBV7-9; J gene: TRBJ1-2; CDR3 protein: CASSLIDIFVTF; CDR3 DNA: TGTGCCAGCAGCTTGATAGACATATTCGTCACCTTC
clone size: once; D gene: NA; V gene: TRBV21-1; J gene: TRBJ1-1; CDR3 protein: CASSAGGLLTEAFF; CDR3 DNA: TGTGCCAGCAGCGCCGGGGGACTACTCACTGAAGCTTTCTTT
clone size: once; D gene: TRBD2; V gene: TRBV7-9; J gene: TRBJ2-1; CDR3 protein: CASSPSGRENEQFF; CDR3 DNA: TGTGCCAGCAGCCCTAGCGGGAGAGAGAATGAGCAGTTCTTC
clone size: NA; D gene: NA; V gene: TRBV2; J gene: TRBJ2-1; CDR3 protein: CASGLSSVFFGEQFF; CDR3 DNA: TGTGCCAGCGGTCTTTCTAGCGTATTTTTCGGGGAGCAGTTCTTC
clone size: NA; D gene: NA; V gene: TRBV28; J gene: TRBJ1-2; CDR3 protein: CASSFPQRGLSYGYTF; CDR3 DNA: TGTGCCAGCAGTTTCCCCCAAAGAGGACTTAGCTATGGCTACACCTTC
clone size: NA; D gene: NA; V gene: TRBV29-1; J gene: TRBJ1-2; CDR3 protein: CSVAPLQGSGGYTF; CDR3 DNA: TGCAGCGTTGCCCCTTTACAGGGTTCGGGCGGCTACACCTTC
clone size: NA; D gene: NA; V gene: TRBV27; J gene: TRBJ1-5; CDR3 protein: CASRGPYSNQPQHF; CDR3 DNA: TGTGCCAGCCGAGGGCCCTATAGCAATCAGCCCCAGCATTTT
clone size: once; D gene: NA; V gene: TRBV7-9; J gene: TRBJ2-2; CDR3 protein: CASSIQVSGELFF; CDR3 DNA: TGTGCCAGCAGCATCCAAGTTAGCGGGGAGCTGTTTTTT
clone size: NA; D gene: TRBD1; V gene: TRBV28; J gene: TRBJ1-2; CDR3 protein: CASSPDREVIYGYTF; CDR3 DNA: TGTGCCAGCAGCCCCGACAGGGAAGTAATATATGGCTACACCTTC
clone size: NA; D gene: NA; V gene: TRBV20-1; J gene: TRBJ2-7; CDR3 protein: CSALDKDEQYF; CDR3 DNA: TGCAGTGCCCTTGACAAGGACGAGCAGTACTTC
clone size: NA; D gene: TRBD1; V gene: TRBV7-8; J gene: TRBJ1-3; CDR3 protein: CASTLMQQGTGNTIYF; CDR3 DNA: TGTGCCAGCACCCTAATGCAACAGGGGACTGGAAACACCATATATTTT
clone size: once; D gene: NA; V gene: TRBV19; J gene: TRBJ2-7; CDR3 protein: CARDRCAYEQYF; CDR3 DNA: TGTGCCAGAGACAGGTGCGCTTACGAGCAGTACTTC
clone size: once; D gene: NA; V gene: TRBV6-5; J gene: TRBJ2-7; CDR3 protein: CASSYLTRHRRGEQYF; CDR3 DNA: TGTGCCAGCAGTTACTTAACCCGACACCGGAGGGGCGAGCAGTACTTC
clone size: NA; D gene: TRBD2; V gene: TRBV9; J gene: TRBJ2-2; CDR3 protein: CASSARLAGAGELFF; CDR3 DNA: TGTGCCAGCAGCGCGCGACTAGCGGGAGCCGGGGAGCTGTTTTTT
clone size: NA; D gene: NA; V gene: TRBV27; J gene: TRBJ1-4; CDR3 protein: CASSLSLTGSGEKLFF; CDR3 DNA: TGTGCCAGCAGTTTATCGTTGACAGGTTCGGGTGAAAAACTGTTTTTT